This is a list of T cell receptor beta chains from one sample in a study of blood T cell repertoires in COVID-19. Repertoires were generated with immunoSEQ multiplex PCR, while TCRdb's copy carries only in-frame clones and drops some. The sample shows roughly 42,000 clones, approximately 92% of them seen only once. The material sequenced was peripheral blood. The receptors here all came from a man aged 25-40 years with active or convalescent COVID-19. CDR3s include the opening cysteine and the closing phenylalanine or tryptophan. Each record gives: V gene, J gene, D gene, clone size, CDR3 protein, CDR3 DNA. A D gene is named only where the DNA matches it firmly. Size is stated for part of the rows, as once, few or many counts, or as a class when the clone is expanded.

TRBV18	TRBJ2-3	TRBD2	NA	CASSLTPSSGRDTQYF	TGTGCCAGCTCACTCACCCCCTCTAGCGGGAGAGATACGCAGTATTTT
TRBV4-2	TRBJ2-3	TRBD2	NA	CASSPGLAEFTDTQYF	TGTGCCAGCAGCCCGGGACTAGCGGAATTCACAGATACGCAGTATTTT
TRBV5-8	TRBJ2-1	TRBD2	NA	CATPSGGAIHEQFF	TGTGCCACCCCCAGCGGGGGGGCCATCCATGAGCAGTTCTTC
TRBV21-1	TRBJ2-1	NA	NA	CASSSGQGALDNEQFF	TGTGCCAGCAGCAGCGGACAGGGGGCTTTGGACAATGAGCAGTTCTTC
TRBV13	TRBJ2-1	NA	once	CASSLVRDNEQFF	TGTGCCAGCAGCTTAGTCAGGGACAATGAGCAGTTCTTC
TRBV2	TRBJ2-2	TRBD2	NA	CASSEIAGGPTGELFF	TGTGCCAGCAGTGAAATAGCGGGGGGCCCCACCGGGGAGCTGTTTTTT
TRBV7-2	TRBJ1-6	TRBD1	NA	CASSTGTVGNSPLHF	TGTGCCAGCAGCACCGGGACAGTCGGGAATTCACCCCTCCACTTT
TRBV7-2	TRBJ2-1	NA	NA	CASSVSGSYNEQFF	TGTGCCAGCAGCGTTAGCGGCTCCTACAATGAGCAGTTCTTC
TRBV11-2	TRBJ1-2	NA	NA	CASSLDGGYGYTF	TGTGCCAGCAGCTTAGACGGCGGCTATGGCTACACCTTC
TRBV20-1	TRBJ2-7	NA	NA	CSASRIDRPYEQYF	TGCAGTGCTAGTAGGATTGACAGGCCCTACGAGCAGTACTTC
TRBV11-2	TRBJ2-7	TRBD1	NA	CASSLAQGALYEQYF	TGTGCCAGCAGCTTAGCGCAGGGGGCTCTCTACGAGCAGTACTTC
TRBV2	TRBJ2-1	NA	NA	CASSAYSSNSYNEQFF	TGTGCCAGCAGTGCGTACTCCTCTAACTCCTACAATGAGCAGTTCTTC
TRBV7-9	TRBJ1-1	TRBD1	NA	CASSWDRGLNTEAFF	TGTGCCAGCAGCTGGGACAGGGGACTGAACACTGAAGCTTTCTTT
TRBV2	TRBJ2-4	NA	NA	CASSAGAGNIQYF	TGTGCCAGCAGTGCGGGAGCAGGGAACATTCAGTACTTC
TRBV6-1	TRBJ2-1	NA	NA	CASSENGVINEQFF	TGTGCCAGCAGTGAAAACGGAGTAATCAATGAGCAGTTCTTC
TRBV2	TRBJ2-1	TRBD2	NA	CASSDGVASGSYEQFF	TGTGCCAGCAGTGATGGCGTGGCTAGCGGGAGTTATGAGCAGTTCTTC
TRBV3-1/TRBV3-2	TRBJ1-5	TRBD1	NA	CASSQHQGADAQPQHF	TGTGCCAGCAGCCAACATCAGGGGGCGGATGCCCAGCCCCAGCATTTT
TRBV5-5	TRBJ2-5	NA	NA	CASSLTITGSTETQYF	TGTGCCAGCAGCTTGACTATTACAGGCTCAACAGAGACCCAGTACTTC
TRBV9	TRBJ2-7	NA	NA	CASSVGFQGTYEQYF	TGTGCCAGCAGCGTAGGGTTTCAGGGAACCTACGAGCAGTACTTC
TRBV5-5	TRBJ1-2	NA	NA	CASSLGQGSYTF	TGTGCCAGCAGCTTGGGGCAGGGAAGCTACACCTTC
TRBV19	TRBJ1-3	TRBD1	NA	CASSTRRTGGFSGNTIYF	TGTGCCAGTAGCACTCGCCGGACAGGGGGATTCTCTGGAAACACCATATATTTT
TRBV6-2/TRBV6-3	TRBJ2-7	NA	NA	CASSYPGKLGTYEQYF	TGTGCCAGCAGTTACCCGGGGAAATTGGGGACCTACGAGCAGTACTTC
TRBV5-1	TRBJ1-2	TRBD1	NA	CASSDRVEGYTF	TGCGCCAGCTCCGACAGGGTTGAAGGCTACACCTTC
TRBV27	TRBJ2-5	TRBD1	NA	CASGMTGIGTQYF	TGTGCCAGCGGTATGACAGGGATCGGGACCCAGTACTTC
TRBV19	TRBJ1-6	TRBD1	NA	CASSNARTGNNSPLHF	TGTGCCAGTAGTAACGCCCGGACAGGGAATAATTCACCCCTCCACTTT
TRBV7-9	TRBJ2-5	TRBD1	NA	CASSIRQGGGETQYF	TGTGCCAGCAGCATACGACAGGGGGGCGGGGAGACCCAGTACTTC
TRBV6-1	TRBJ1-5	NA	NA	CASSEGDNPYQPQHF	TGTGCCAGCAGTGAGGGGGACAACCCCTATCAGCCCCAGCATTTT
TRBV12-3/TRBV12-4	TRBJ2-1	NA	NA	CASSPGGSYEQFF	TGTGCCAGCAGTCCGGGTGGGTCCTATGAGCAGTTCTTC
TRBV19	TRBJ2-3	TRBD2	NA	CASSLTSVRTDTQYF	TGTGCCAGTAGTCTGACTAGCGTACGCACAGATACGCAGTATTTT
TRBV13	TRBJ2-1	TRBD2	once	CASSLGRRGGYNEQFF	TGTGCCAGCAGCTTAGGACGGCGGGGGGGCTACAATGAGCAGTTCTTC
TRBV30	TRBJ1-1	NA	NA	CAWERGGNTEAFF	TGTGCCTGGGAAAGAGGCGGGAACACTGAAGCTTTCTTT
TRBV4-3	TRBJ2-5	NA	NA	CASSQDPFRRETQYF	TGCGCCAGCAGCCAAGATCCCTTTAGGAGGGAGACCCAGTACTTC
TRBV11-2	TRBJ2-3	NA	NA	CASSGIGIPPYF	TGTGCCAGCAGCGGGATCGGGATCCCACCCTATTTT
TRBV29-1	TRBJ1-1	TRBD1	NA	CSVDGWQGGTEAFF	TGCAGCGTTGATGGTTGGCAGGGGGGCACTGAAGCTTTCTTT
TRBV6-5	TRBJ1-2	NA	NA	CASSYSWRGGDGYTF	TGTGCCAGCAGTTACTCGTGGAGGGGAGGAGATGGCTACACCTTC
TRBV6-5	TRBJ1-2	TRBD1	once	CASTIQAGGSGYTF	TGTGCCAGCACCATACAGGCAGGGGGCTCTGGCTACACCTTC